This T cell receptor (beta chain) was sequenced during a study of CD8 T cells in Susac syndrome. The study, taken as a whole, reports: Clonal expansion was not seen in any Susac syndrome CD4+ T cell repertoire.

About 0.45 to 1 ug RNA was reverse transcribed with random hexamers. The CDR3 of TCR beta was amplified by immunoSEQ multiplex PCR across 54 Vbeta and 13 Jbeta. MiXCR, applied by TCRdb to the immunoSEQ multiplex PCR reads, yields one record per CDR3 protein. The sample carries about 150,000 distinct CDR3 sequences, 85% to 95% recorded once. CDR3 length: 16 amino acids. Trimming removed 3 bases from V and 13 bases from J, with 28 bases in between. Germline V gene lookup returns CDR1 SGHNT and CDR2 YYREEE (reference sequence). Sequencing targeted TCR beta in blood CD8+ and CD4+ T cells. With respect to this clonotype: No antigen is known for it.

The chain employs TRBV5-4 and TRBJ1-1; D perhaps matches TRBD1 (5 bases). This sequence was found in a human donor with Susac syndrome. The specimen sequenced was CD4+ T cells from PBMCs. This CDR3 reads CASSSGSGRGDPLGFF. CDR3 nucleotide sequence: TGTGCCAGCAGCTCCGGGTCGGGACGAGGGGACCCGCTTGGTTTCTTT.